The entry below gives a single TCR beta chain sequence along with its context. The sample comes from a study of blood T cell repertoires in COVID-19. Study background: From the United States, Italy and Spain came samples of acute and convalescent COVID-19.

Libraries were prepared by immunoSEQ multiplex PCR; TCRdb keeps only in-frame clonotypes and omits some of them. The data hold around 190,000 clones, with roughly 83% observed a single time. The TCR originated in a man between 40 and 49 years old with acute COVID-19. The material sequenced was PBMCs or T cells enriched from blood (not recorded which).

The CDR3 DNA reads as TGTGCCAGCAGTTCCTCGGGACAAATCGACGGGGAGCTGTTTTTT. This encodes CASSSSGQIDGELFF. The rearrangement uses TRBV28 and TRBJ2-2; D may be TRBD1 (6 bases). This CDR3 is 15 amino acids long. V was trimmed by 4 bases and J by 7 bases, leaving 16 bases between them. Germline lookup yields CDR1 MDHEN and CDR2 SYDVKM.